Listed below are T cell receptor beta chains from one sample, sequenced in a study of blood T cell repertoires in COVID-19. The repertoire was sequenced with immunoSEQ multiplex PCR; TCRdb's copy has only in-frame clones and lacks some. The profile covers about 83,000 clones, with 85% to 90% appearing a single time and about 7.8% taken by the ten largest. Specimen: peripheral blood. These receptors were taken from an older man with active or convalescent COVID-19. CDR3s include the opening cysteine and the closing phenylalanine or tryptophan. The D gene is left open where the match is weak. Part of the rows lack a size; the others show once, few, many or a class for expanded clones.

>.|TRBJ2-4|.|TRBV11-2
TGTGCCAGCAGGAACCGAGGACAGAAAAACATTCAGTACTTC
CASRNRGQKNIQYF
>.|TRBJ2-3|TRBD2|TRBV5-4
TGTGCCAGCAGCCTAGCGGGGAGCACAGATACGCAGTATTTT
CASSLAGSTDTQYF
>.|TRBJ1-4|TRBD1|TRBV5-5
TGTGCCAGCAGCTTGGACTCTGGGACAGGCGTCAAACTGTTTTTT
CASSLDSGTGVKLFF
>.|TRBJ2-1|TRBD2|TRBV7-3
TGTGCCAGCAGCTTAAGTGGCGGGAGCAGCTCCTACAATGAGCAGTTCTTC
CASSLSGGSSSYNEQFF
>.|TRBJ1-2|TRBD1|TRBV19
TGTGCCAGTAGTATAATCACGGGACAGATTTCTAACTATGGCTACACCTTC
CASSIITGQISNYGYTF
>.|TRBJ2-5|.|TRBV4-1
TGCGCCAGCAGCCAGGACCCGCGGGCAGGGACCCAGTACTTC
CASSQDPRAGTQYF
>.|TRBJ2-3|.|TRBV12-5
TGTGCTAGTGGTTTCCAGGGTGGCGCAGATACGCAGTATTTT
CASGFQGGADTQYF
>.|TRBJ1-4|.|TRBV5-5
TGTGCCAGCAGCTTGGGAGCTCGCGAGAAACTGTTTTTT
CASSLGAREKLFF
>.|TRBJ1-1|.|TRBV5-1
TGCGCCAGCAGCTTGTTACAGTCGAACACTGAAGCTTTCTTT
CASSLLQSNTEAFF
>.|TRBJ1-1|.|TRBV2
TGTGCCAGCAGTGGCCAGGGCAACACTGAAGCTTTCTTT
CASSGQGNTEAFF
>.|TRBJ2-2|.|TRBV2
TGTGCCAGACAAGCCGGGACTCACTACACCGGGGAGCTGTTTTTT
CARQAGTHYTGELFF
>.|TRBJ1-1|.|TRBV5-1
TGCGCCAGCAGCTTCGAGGGGAACACTGAAGCTTTCTTT
CASSFEGNTEAFF
>.|TRBJ2-1|TRBD1|TRBV28
TGTGCCAGCAGTTTATTGGGACAGGGGTTCGATGAGCAGTTCTTC
CASSLLGQGFDEQFF
>.|TRBJ2-3|TRBD2|TRBV19
TGTGCCAGTAGATTACTAGCGGGAGGGGCAGATACGCAGTATTTT
CASRLLAGGADTQYF
>.|TRBJ1-4|TRBD1|TRBV10-3
TGTGCCATCAGTTTGACAGGGGGGGGTGAAAAACTGTTTTTT
CAISLTGGGEKLFF
>.|TRBJ2-1|TRBD2|TRBV24-1
TGTGCCACCGCAGGGACTAGAACATACAATGAGCAGTTCTTC
CATAGTRTYNEQFF
>.|TRBJ2-2|TRBD2|TRBV5-1
TGCGCCAGCAGGGGATATAGCGGGAGCTCGAACACCGGGGAGCTGTTTTTT
CASRGYSGSSNTGELFF
>.|TRBJ1-1|TRBD1|TRBV5-4
TGTGCCAGCAGCAGGGACAGTTCAAGGGACACTGAAGCTTTCTTT
CASSRDSSRDTEAFF
>few|TRBJ1-1|.|TRBV9
TGTGCCAGCAGCGTACGCAGTCAGAACACTGAAGCTTTCTTT
CASSVRSQNTEAFF
>.|TRBJ2-1|TRBD2|TRBV15
TGTGCCACCAGCAGAATCCGGGACTACCGCAATGAGCAGTTCTTC
CATSRIRDYRNEQFF
>.|TRBJ1-5|.|TRBV19
TGTGCCAGTAGTATCTTGAGGCGAGGTCAGCCCCAGCATTTT
CASSILRRGQPQHF
>.|TRBJ2-3|.|TRBV12-3/TRBV12-4
TGTGCCAGCAGTTTAGGACTAGTGGATACGCAGTATTTT
CASSLGLVDTQYF
>.|TRBJ1-5|.|TRBV10-2
TGCGCCAGCAGTGAAATCGGCAGGGATAATCAGCCCCAGCATTTT
CASSEIGRDNQPQHF
>once|TRBJ1-1|.|TRBV18
TGTGCCAGCACACTCCCGCCGACAGGGAACACTGAAGCTTTCTTT
CASTLPPTGNTEAFF
>.|TRBJ2-1|TRBD2|TRBV7-9
TGTGCCAGCAGCCCCCGGGGGGGCGATATTGAGGTCTTC
CASSPRGGDIEVF
>once|TRBJ1-6|.|TRBV5-1
TGCGCCAGCAGCTTCGAAGCGTCACCCCTCCACTTT
CASSFEASPLHF
>.|TRBJ2-2|.|TRBV5-6
TGTGCCAGCAGCTTGGTATATGCGGAGAACACCGGGGAGCTGTTTTTT
CASSLVYAENTGELFF
>.|TRBJ2-1|.|TRBV18
TGTGCCAGCTCTCCGTTATCGGGGGAGAGGTTCAATGAGCAGTTCTTC
CASSPLSGERFNEQFF
>.|TRBJ2-2|TRBD2|TRBV30
TGTGCTCGGGGGGAAGATGGGAACACCGGGGAGCTGTTTTTT
CARGEDGNTGELFF
>.|TRBJ1-4|.|TRBV10-2
TGCGCCAGCAGTGTCGTCAGGAATAATGAAAAACTGTTTTTT
CASSVVRNNEKLFF
>.|TRBJ2-6|.|TRBV6-5
TGTGCCAGCACGCGGGTGGTGGGGGCCAACGTCCTGACTTTC
CASTRVVGANVLTF
>once|TRBJ2-1|TRBD1|TRBV19
TGTGCCAGTAGTGAGGGACAGGGAGTATACAATGAGCAGTTCTTC
CASSEGQGVYNEQFF
>.|TRBJ2-1|TRBD2|TRBV5-1
TGCGCCAGCAGCTTGGCCTGGGGGGGCAATGAGCAGTTCTTC
CASSLAWGGNEQFF
>.|TRBJ1-6|.|TRBV28
TGTGCCAGCAGGAGACAGTTCTCCTCACCCCTCCACTTT
CASRRQFSSPLHF
>few|TRBJ1-2|TRBD1|TRBV5-6
TGTGCCAGCAGCGAGCAAGGACAGGGCCACACTGGCTACACCTTC
CASSEQGQGHTGYTF
>.|TRBJ2-3|TRBD2|TRBV2
TGTGCTATCGCGGGGGAACGCACAGATACGCAGTATTTT
CAIAGERTDTQYF
>.|TRBJ1-2|TRBD1|TRBV19
TGTGCCAGTACCCAGGGGGCACTTAATAACTATGGCTACACCTTC
CASTQGALNNYGYTF
>.|TRBJ2-2|.|TRBV24-1
TGTGCCACCCAAGCAGGGGCGAACACCGGGGAGCTGTTTTTT
CATQAGANTGELFF
>few|TRBJ1-1|.|TRBV2
TGTGCCAGCAGTGATAGACAAGGAAACACTGAAGCTTTCTTT
CASSDRQGNTEAFF
>.|TRBJ2-2|TRBD2|TRBV3-1/TRBV3-2
TGTGCCAGCAGCCAGGCCGGACTAGCCGCGAACACCGGGGAGCTGTTTTTT
CASSQAGLAANTGELFF
>.|TRBJ1-1|TRBD1|TRBV18
TGTGCCAGCTCACCCGGACAGGGGGCTGAAGCTTTCTTT
CASSPGQGAEAFF
>.|TRBJ1-6|TRBD1|TRBV7-8
TGTGCCAGCAGCTCGACAGGGGTCGTTTCACCCCTCCACTTT
CASSSTGVVSPLHF
>.|TRBJ2-3|TRBD1|TRBV6-5
TGTGCCAGCAGCAGGGGGGACAGGGGCCAAGATACGCAGTATTTT
CASSRGDRGQDTQYF
>.|TRBJ1-2|TRBD1|TRBV9
TGTGCCAGCAGCCCTATTTTTTATCAGGGGGATTATGGCTACACCTTC
CASSPIFYQGDYGYTF